This T cell receptor beta chain was retrieved from a study of T cells expressing NK-cell markers. Study-level background: It was sorted CD3+CD56+NKG2C+, CD3+CD56+NKG2C- and CD3+CD56-NKG2C+ T cells that supplied the TCR beta repertoires. HCMV serostatus: seven of eight sequenced donors positive, one negative. Findings and limits, study-wide: The dominant NKG2C+ clonotypes represented roughly 1.0-7.5% of CD8+ T cells in six donors.

The CDR3 covers 14 residues. With the 5' RACE reads reprocessed, TCRdb shows one record per CDR3 protein and no DNA. This listing includes 450,000 to 600,000 distinct CDR3 sequences. A remark on this clonotype: Its target is not known.

This sequence originates from a man aged 18 to 29 in good health. This chain connects TRBV12-3 or TRBV12-4 to TRBJ2-3; TCRdb reports TRBD1, a call that lacks DNA to check it against. The sample taken for sequencing was blood T cells: a sorted CD56 or NKG2C T cell subset, CD4+ or CD8+ T cells, or bulk PBMC T cells (not recorded which). CDR3 loop: CASTPRGGTDTQYF.